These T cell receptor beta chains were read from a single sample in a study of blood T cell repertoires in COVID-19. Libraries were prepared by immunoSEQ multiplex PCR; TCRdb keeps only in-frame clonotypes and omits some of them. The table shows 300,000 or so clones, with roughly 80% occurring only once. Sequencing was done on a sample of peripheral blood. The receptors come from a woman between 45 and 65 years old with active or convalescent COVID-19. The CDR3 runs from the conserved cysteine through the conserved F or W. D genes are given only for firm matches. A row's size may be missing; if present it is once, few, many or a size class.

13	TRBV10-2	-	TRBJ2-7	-	TGCGCCAGCAGCCCGGAACTAGCTTCCGAGCAGTACTTC	CASSPELASEQYF
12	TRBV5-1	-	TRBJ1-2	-	TGCGCCAGCAGGTTGGACAGTTATGGCTACACCTTC	CASRLDSYGYTF
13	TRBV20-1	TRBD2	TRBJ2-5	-	TGCAGTGCTAGTCCCGGGACTAGCGGGAAGGTGTACTTC	CSASPGTSGKVYF
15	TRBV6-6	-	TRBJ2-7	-	TGTGCCAGCAGTTACTCTACAGGGCGAACCTACGAGCAGTACTTC	CASSYSTGRTYEQYF
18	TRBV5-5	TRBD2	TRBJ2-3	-	TGTGCCAGCAGAACGTTTATCTCCGGGAGGGGGGCTCCGGATACGCAGTATTTT	CASRTFISGRGAPDTQYF
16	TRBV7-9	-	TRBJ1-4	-	TGTGCCAGCAGCTTATCTCAGACTGCAACTAATGAAAAACTGTTTTTT	CASSLSQTATNEKLFF
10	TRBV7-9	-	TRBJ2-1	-	TGTGCCAGCAGCGGGGGGGAGCAGTTCTTC	CASSGGEQFF
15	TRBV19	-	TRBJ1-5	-	TGTGCCAGTAGTATAGAAACGACAGGAAATCAGCCCCAGCATTTT	CASSIETTGNQPQHF
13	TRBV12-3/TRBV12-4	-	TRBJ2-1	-	TGTGCCAGCACTAGCAGAGTCTACAATGAGCAGTTCTTC	CASTSRVYNEQFF
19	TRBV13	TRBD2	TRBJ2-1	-	TGTGCCAGCAGCTACCACCCATTTACGGGAGGGCCTGAGGGAAATGAGCAGTTCTTC	CASSYHPFTGGPEGNEQFF
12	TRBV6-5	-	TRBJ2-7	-	TGTGCCAGCAGTTACTCTCGCTACGAGCAGTACTTC	CASSYSRYEQYF
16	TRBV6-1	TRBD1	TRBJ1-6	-	TGTGCCAGCAGTGGCCGGGGACAGCTGAATAATTCACCCCTCCACTTT	CASSGRGQLNNSPLHF
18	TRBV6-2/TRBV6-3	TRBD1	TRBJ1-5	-	TGTGCCAGCAGTTACGATATGGACAGGGGTTATAGCAATCAGCCCCAGCATTTT	CASSYDMDRGYSNQPQHF
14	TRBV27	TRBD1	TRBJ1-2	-	TGTGCCAGCAGTTTAGACGGGACAGTCTATGGCTACACCTTC	CASSLDGTVYGYTF
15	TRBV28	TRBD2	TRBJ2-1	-	TGTGCCAGCAGTTTTCTCACTAGCGGGAGGGATGAGCAGTTCTTC	CASSFLTSGRDEQFF
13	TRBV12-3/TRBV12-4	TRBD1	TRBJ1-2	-	TGTGCCAGCAGTCCACCAACAGGGGATGGCTACACCTTC	CASSPPTGDGYTF
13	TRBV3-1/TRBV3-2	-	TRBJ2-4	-	TGTGCCAGCAGCCAAACCCCAGGACTGATTCAGTACTTC	CASSQTPGLIQYF
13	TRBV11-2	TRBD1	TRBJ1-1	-	TGTGCCAGCAGCTTAGCGACAGGGAATGGAGCTTTCTTT	CASSLATGNGAFF
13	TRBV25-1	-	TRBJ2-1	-	TGTGCCAGCAGTGAATTAGACAGCAATGAGCAGTTCTTC	CASSELDSNEQFF
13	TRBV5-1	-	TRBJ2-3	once	TGCGCCAGCAGCTTGGGCGATGGAGATACGCAGTATTTT	CASSLGDGDTQYF
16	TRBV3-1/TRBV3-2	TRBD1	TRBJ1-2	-	TGTGCCAGCAGCCACGAGGACAGGGCCTCCGGCTATGGCTACACCTTC	CASSHEDRASGYGYTF
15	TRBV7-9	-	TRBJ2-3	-	TGTGCCAGCAGCCCGCGATGGGAGGCCGCAGATACGCAGTATTTT	CASSPRWEAADTQYF
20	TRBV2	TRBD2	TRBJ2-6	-	TGTGCCAGCAGTTCAACATCAGGACTAGCGGGAGTTTCGGGGGCCAACGTCCTGACTTTC	CASSSTSGLAGVSGANVLTF
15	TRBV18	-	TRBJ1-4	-	TGTGCCAGCTCCCCGACGGGTGGCACTAATGAAAAACTGTTTTTT	CASSPTGGTNEKLFF
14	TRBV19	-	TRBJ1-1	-	TGTGCCAGTAGTGCCTACCGGGGGAACACTGAAGCTTTCTTT	CASSAYRGNTEAFF
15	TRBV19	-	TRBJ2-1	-	TGTGCCAGTAGTATAGGAGACAGGACGAGGAATGAGCAGTTCTTC	CASSIGDRTRNEQFF
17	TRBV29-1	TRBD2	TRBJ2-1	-	TGCAGCGTTGAAGGGGAGATAAGGAGCGGGAGGAACGTTGAGCAGTTCTTC	CSVEGEIRSGRNVEQFF
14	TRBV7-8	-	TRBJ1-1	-	TGTGCCAGCAGCTTAGATTTCGTGAGCACTGAAGCTTTCTTT	CASSLDFVSTEAFF
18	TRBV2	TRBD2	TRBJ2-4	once	TGTGCCAGCAGTGGTGCGGGAGGGCAGAGAGGAGCCAAAAACATTCAGTACTTC	CASSGAGGQRGAKNIQYF
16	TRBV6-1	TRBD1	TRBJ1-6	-	TGTGCCAGCAGTGAAGCATGGACAGGGGGTAATTCACCCCTCCACTTT	CASSEAWTGGNSPLHF
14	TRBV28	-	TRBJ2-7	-	TGTGCCAGCAGTTTCATAGGGTCGGGGTCCGAGCAGTACTTC	CASSFIGSGSEQYF
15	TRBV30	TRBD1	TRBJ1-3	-	TGTGCCTGGAGGGCCCCGGGACAGGGTCCAAACACCATATATTTT	CAWRAPGQGPNTIYF
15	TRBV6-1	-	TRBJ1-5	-	TGTGCCAGCAGTGAAGAACGGTATAGCAATCAGCCCCAGCATTTT	CASSEERYSNQPQHF
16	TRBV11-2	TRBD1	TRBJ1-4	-	TGTGCCAGCAGCTTAGGGGGCGGGACAGCTAATGAAAAACTGTTTTTT	CASSLGGGTANEKLFF
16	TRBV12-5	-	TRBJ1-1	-	TGTGCTAGTGGTTTGGCCCTTGCGGCAGGGAATCCTGAAGCTTTCTTT	CASGLALAAGNPEAFF
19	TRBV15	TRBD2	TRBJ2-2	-	TGTGCCACCAGCAGGGCCGGGGGACTAGCGTTCGCGAACACCGGGGAGCTGTTTTTT	CATSRAGGLAFANTGELFF
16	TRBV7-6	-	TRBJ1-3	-	TGTGCCAGCAGCTTAACAGGGACCTTCTCTGGAAACACCATATATTTT	CASSLTGTFSGNTIYF
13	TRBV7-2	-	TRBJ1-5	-	TGTGCCAGCAGCTTTGATACGGGGCAGCCCCAGCATTTT	CASSFDTGQPQHF
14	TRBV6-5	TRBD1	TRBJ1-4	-	TGTGCCAGCAGCACCAACAGGGGGCGGGAAAAACTGTTTTTT	CASSTNRGREKLFF
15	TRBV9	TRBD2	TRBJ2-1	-	TGTGCCAGCAGCGTAGGCGGGAGGGTTGTTTATGAGCAGTTCTTC	CASSVGGRVVYEQFF
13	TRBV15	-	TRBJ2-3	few	TGTGCCACCAGCCTACCTAGCACAGATACGCAGTATTTT	CATSLPSTDTQYF
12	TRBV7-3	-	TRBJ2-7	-	TGTGCCAGCAGCTCAAAGCCAGGCGAGCAGTACTTC	CASSSKPGEQYF
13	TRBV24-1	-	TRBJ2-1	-	TGTGCCACCAGGGACTCACACTACAATGAGCAGTTCTTC	CATRDSHYNEQFF
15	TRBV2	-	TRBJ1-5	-	TGTGCCAGCAGTAATAGACGGGGTCAGAATCAGCCCCAGCATTTT	CASSNRRGQNQPQHF
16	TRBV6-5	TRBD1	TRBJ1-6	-	TGTGCCAGCAGTTACTGGGGACAGGCCTATAATTCACCCCTCCACTTT	CASSYWGQAYNSPLHF
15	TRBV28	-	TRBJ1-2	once	TGTGCCAGCAGTTTCAGGGGTGGCGTAGGCTATGGCTACACCTTC	CASSFRGGVGYGYTF
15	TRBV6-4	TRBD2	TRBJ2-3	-	TGTGCCAGCAGCTCAGCGGGAGGGCCCGCAGATACGCAGTATTTT	CASSSAGGPADTQYF
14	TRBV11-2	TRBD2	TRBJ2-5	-	TGTGCCAGCAGCCCGGGGGGACCGGTAGAGACCCAGTACTTC	CASSPGGPVETQYF